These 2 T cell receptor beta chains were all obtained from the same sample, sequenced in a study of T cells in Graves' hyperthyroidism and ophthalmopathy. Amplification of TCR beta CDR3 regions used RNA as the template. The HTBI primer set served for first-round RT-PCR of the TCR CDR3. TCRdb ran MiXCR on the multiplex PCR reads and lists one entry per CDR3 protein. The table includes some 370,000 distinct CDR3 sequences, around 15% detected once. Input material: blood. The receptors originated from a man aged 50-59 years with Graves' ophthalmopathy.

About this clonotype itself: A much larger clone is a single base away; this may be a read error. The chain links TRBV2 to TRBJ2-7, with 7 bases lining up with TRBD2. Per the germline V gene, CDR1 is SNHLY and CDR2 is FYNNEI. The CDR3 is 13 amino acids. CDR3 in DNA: TGTGCCAGCATCGGGTTCAGGGACTACGAGCAGCACTTC. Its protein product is CASIGFRDYEQHF.

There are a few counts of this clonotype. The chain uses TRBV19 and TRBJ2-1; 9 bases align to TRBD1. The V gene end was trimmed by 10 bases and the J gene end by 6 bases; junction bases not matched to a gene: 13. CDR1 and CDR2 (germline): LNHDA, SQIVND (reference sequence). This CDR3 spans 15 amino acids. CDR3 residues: CATAKDRGIGNEQFF. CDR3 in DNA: TGTGCCACCGCTAAGGACAGGGGTATCGGCAATGAGCAGTTCTTC.